This TCR beta chain appears in the sequencing data of a study of blood T cell repertoires in COVID-19. The overall study: Collection of acute and convalescent COVID-19 samples took place in the United States, Italy and Spain.

Unmatched junction bases numbered 3, after V lost 9 bases and J lost 1 base. Germline V gene lookup returns CDR1 LNHDA and CDR2 SQIVND (reference sequence). The CDR3 sequence is 13 residues long. Under the authors' procedure: The assay estimated nucleated cells by amplifying reference gene primers. The table came from immunoSEQ multiplex PCR; TCRdb's copy has only in-frame clones and leaves some out. Clonal size and the V and J genes are those of that table, whereas D and trimming came from the DNA. The sample consists of 250,000 to 300,000 clones, 65% to 90% of them appearing once. The clonotype was recovered from an older woman with active or convalescent COVID-19. The V call is TRBV19, the J call TRBJ1-1, with 9 positions matching TRBD1. Sequenced input: peripheral blood. The CDR3 bases are TGTGCCAGCGGGACAGGGCCGAACACTGAAGCTTTCTTT. The encoded protein is CASGTGPNTEAFF.